These T cell receptor beta chains were read from a single sample in a study of CD8+ T cells in alopecia areata. Clones were read by immunoSEQ multiplex PCR, and TCRdb kept only the in-frame ones, dropping some. The sample holds 85,000 to 95,000 clones, over 70% seen once. Sequencing was performed on CD8+ T cells sorted from blood, taken at week 44, from a patient treated with tofacitinib. Receptors were obtained from a human donor with alopecia areata. CDR3s include the opening cysteine and the closing phenylalanine or tryptophan. A D gene is named only where the DNA matches it firmly. The listing skips clone size in some rows; elsewhere it reads once, few, many or a size class.

V	J	size	D	DNA	CDR3
TRBV30	TRBJ2-7	-	TRBD1	TGTGCCTGGAGTTCCGGGACAGGGATCTCCTACGAGCAGTACTTC	CAWSSGTGISYEQYF
TRBV30	TRBJ2-1	once	-	TGTGCCTGGAGAACCATGGGGGGTAATGAGCAGTTCTTC	CAWRTMGGNEQFF
TRBV29-1	TRBJ2-1	-	-	TGCAGCGTTTTGGTGGGTGAGCAGTTCTTC	CSVLVGEQFF
TRBV19	TRBJ2-7	few	TRBD1	TGTGCCAGTAGTATGAAGGGACAGGGAAGAGAGCAGTACTTC	CASSMKGQGREQYF
TRBV29-1	TRBJ1-1	-	TRBD1	TGCAGCGTTGAAGCAGGGGGAGCTTTCTTT	CSVEAGGAFF
TRBV7-2	TRBJ1-4	once	-	TGTGCCAGCAGCGACATGGGGGGTACTAATGAAAAACTGTTTTTT	CASSDMGGTNEKLFF
TRBV2	TRBJ1-3	once	-	TGTGCCAGCAGTGAAGTACCAAACACCATATATTTT	CASSEVPNTIYF
TRBV4-3	TRBJ2-1	-	-	TGCGCCAGCAGCCTCTTGACCGGGACACACTACAATGAGCAGTTCTTC	CASSLLTGTHYNEQFF
TRBV29-1	TRBJ1-2	-	TRBD1	TGCAGCGTTGTTGTCGCCCCCGGGACAGGGGACTATGGCTACACCTTC	CSVVVAPGTGDYGYTF
TRBV12-5	TRBJ1-1	-	-	TGTGCTAGTGGTTTGAGGGCCCTGAACACTGAAGCTTTCTTT	CASGLRALNTEAFF
TRBV4-3	TRBJ2-2	-	-	TGCGCCAGCAGCCAAGATTTCCCAGCGGGTAACACCGGGGAGCTGTTTTTT	CASSQDFPAGNTGELFF
TRBV19	TRBJ2-6	few	-	TGTGCCAGTAGTATAGAGATTCGGGCCACCTTCTCTGGGGCCAACGTCCTGACTTTC	CASSIEIRATFSGANVLTF
TRBV6-1	TRBJ2-2	medium-sized	-	TGTGCCAGCAGTGAAGGGCTAGGATACACCGGGGAGCTGTTTTTT	CASSEGLGYTGELFF
TRBV7-8	TRBJ2-1	-	TRBD2	TGTGCCAGCAGCTTAAGCGGGGGGGAACACAATGAGCAGTTCTTC	CASSLSGGEHNEQFF
TRBV9	TRBJ1-1	-	TRBD1	TGTGCCAGCAGCGCCCAACTGGGACAGGGGGAAGAAGCTTTCTTT	CASSAQLGQGEEAFF
TRBV11-2	TRBJ2-7	-	-	TGTGCCAGCAGCCAGGGGGGAGGACAGGACGAGCAGTACTTC	CASSQGGGQDEQYF
TRBV4-2	TRBJ1-2	-	-	TGTGCCAGCAGCCAAGAGCAAGGACAGCCCTTCTATGGCTACACCTTC	CASSQEQGQPFYGYTF
TRBV6-4	TRBJ1-5	-	-	TGTGCCAGCAGTTACCCCTCCGCAAGCAATCAGCCCCAGCATTTT	CASSYPSASNQPQHF
TRBV9	TRBJ1-1	-	-	TGTGCCAGCAGCGTGGGGAGGAACACTGAAGCTTTCTTT	CASSVGRNTEAFF
TRBV29-1	TRBJ2-1	-	TRBD2	TGCAGCGTTGAGGGGGGGATAGCGGGGACGGACAATGAGCAGTTCTTC	CSVEGGIAGTDNEQFF
TRBV29-1	TRBJ2-2	few	-	TGCAGCGTTGTGGGGGCTAACACCGGGGAGCTGTTTTTT	CSVVGANTGELFF
TRBV4-3	TRBJ2-3	-	TRBD2	TGCGCCAGCAGCCACGAACTAGCGGGGGGGCCAGATACGCAGTATTTT	CASSHELAGGPDTQYF
TRBV7-2	TRBJ1-5	-	TRBD1	TGTGCCAGCAGCCTGGGGCACAGGGGGCTTCAGCCCCAGCATTTT	CASSLGHRGLQPQHF
TRBV7-2	TRBJ2-3	few	-	TGTGCCAGCAGCTTGTTATCTGATACGCAGTATTTT	CASSLLSDTQYF
TRBV4-1	TRBJ2-3	few	TRBD2	TGCGCCAGCAGCCAAGGAGCGGGGGAAGATACGCAGTATTTT	CASSQGAGEDTQYF
TRBV23-1	TRBJ1-4	once	TRBD1	TGCGCCAGCATTATCCCGGACAGGACCTCTGCTAATGAAAAACTGTTTTTT	CASIIPDRTSANEKLFF
TRBV4-1	TRBJ2-3	-	TRBD2	TGCGCCAGCAGCCTGGGACTAGCGGGGGCTGCTAGCACAGATACGCAGTATTTT	CASSLGLAGAASTDTQYF
TRBV7-8	TRBJ1-5	once	TRBD1	TGTGCCAGCAGCCAAAGGACAGGGGATGGCAATCAGCCCCAGCATTTT	CASSQRTGDGNQPQHF
TRBV9	TRBJ2-2	once	-	TGTGCCAGCAGCGTAGGGGAGGCGGTGAACAACACCGGGGAGCTGTTTTTT	CASSVGEAVNNTGELFF
TRBV7-2	TRBJ2-1	-	-	TGTGCCAGCAGCACCGTCCGTGGCCCCTACAATGAGCAGTTCTTC	CASSTVRGPYNEQFF
TRBV9	TRBJ1-1	-	-	TGTGCCAGCAGCGTGGGCGGGGGCGCGGACACTGAAGCTTTCTTT	CASSVGGGADTEAFF
TRBV6-5	TRBJ2-3	-	-	TGTGCCAGCAGTTGGGACCTCACAGATACGCAGTATTTT	CASSWDLTDTQYF
TRBV4-3	TRBJ2-1	-	TRBD1	TGCGCCAGCAGCCAAGATTACGGGACAGCCGACAATGAGCAGTTCTTC	CASSQDYGTADNEQFF
TRBV19	TRBJ2-1	few	-	TGTGCCAGTAGTATAGGACGGCTGGTCAATGAGCAGTTCTTC	CASSIGRLVNEQFF
TRBV4-3	TRBJ1-1	-	-	TGCGCCAGCAGCCAAGTAGGGCGGGTGACTGAAGCTTTCTTT	CASSQVGRVTEAFF
TRBV29-1	TRBJ2-7	-	TRBD1	TGCAGCGTTGAAACAGGGGAATCGGGCTCCTACGAGCAGTACTTC	CSVETGESGSYEQYF
TRBV10-2	TRBJ1-1	once	-	TGCGCCAGCAGTGAGCCACAGCTGAACACTGAAGCTTTCTTT	CASSEPQLNTEAFF
TRBV4-3	TRBJ2-1	-	TRBD1	TGCGCCAGCAGCCAAATGACCGGGACAGCTTATAATGAGCAGTTCTTC	CASSQMTGTAYNEQFF
TRBV19	TRBJ1-1	-	-	TGTGCCAGTGGGTATGGGGGGTCCACTGAAGCTTTCTTT	CASGYGGSTEAFF
TRBV6-1	TRBJ2-3	-	TRBD2	TGTGCCAGCAGCGGACTAGCGGGGGAGAGAGATACGCAGTATTTT	CASSGLAGERDTQYF
TRBV19	TRBJ1-2	-	-	TGTGCCAGTAGTCTAGGACAGTACGGCTACACCTTC	CASSLGQYGYTF
TRBV4-1	TRBJ1-1	-	-	TGCGCCAGCAGCCAAGAGCAGGCAGGCACTGAAGCTTTCTTT	CASSQEQAGTEAFF
TRBV14	TRBJ1-2	-	-	TGTGCCAGCAGCCACATAGATTCTAACTATGGCTACACCTTC	CASSHIDSNYGYTF
TRBV9	TRBJ1-2	few	-	TGTGCCAGCAGCCCCCCCGGGGTGAAGAATAACTATGGCTACACCTTC	CASSPPGVKNNYGYTF
TRBV12-5	TRBJ1-1	-	TRBD1	TGTGCTAGTGGTTTGGTGTTGACAGGGGCCAGCCTTAGGAACACTGAAGCTTTCTTT	CASGLVLTGASLRNTEAFF
TRBV9	TRBJ1-2	-	TRBD1	TGTGCCAGCAGCGTAGCGAGACAGGGAGACTATGGCTACACCTTC	CASSVARQGDYGYTF
TRBV28	TRBJ1-2	few	-	TGTGCCAGCAGTTTAGCCCAGGGCTATGGCTACACCTTC	CASSLAQGYGYTF
TRBV13	TRBJ2-5	-	-	TGTGCCAGCAGCTTAATCGGGGGAGAGACCCAGTACTTC	CASSLIGGETQYF